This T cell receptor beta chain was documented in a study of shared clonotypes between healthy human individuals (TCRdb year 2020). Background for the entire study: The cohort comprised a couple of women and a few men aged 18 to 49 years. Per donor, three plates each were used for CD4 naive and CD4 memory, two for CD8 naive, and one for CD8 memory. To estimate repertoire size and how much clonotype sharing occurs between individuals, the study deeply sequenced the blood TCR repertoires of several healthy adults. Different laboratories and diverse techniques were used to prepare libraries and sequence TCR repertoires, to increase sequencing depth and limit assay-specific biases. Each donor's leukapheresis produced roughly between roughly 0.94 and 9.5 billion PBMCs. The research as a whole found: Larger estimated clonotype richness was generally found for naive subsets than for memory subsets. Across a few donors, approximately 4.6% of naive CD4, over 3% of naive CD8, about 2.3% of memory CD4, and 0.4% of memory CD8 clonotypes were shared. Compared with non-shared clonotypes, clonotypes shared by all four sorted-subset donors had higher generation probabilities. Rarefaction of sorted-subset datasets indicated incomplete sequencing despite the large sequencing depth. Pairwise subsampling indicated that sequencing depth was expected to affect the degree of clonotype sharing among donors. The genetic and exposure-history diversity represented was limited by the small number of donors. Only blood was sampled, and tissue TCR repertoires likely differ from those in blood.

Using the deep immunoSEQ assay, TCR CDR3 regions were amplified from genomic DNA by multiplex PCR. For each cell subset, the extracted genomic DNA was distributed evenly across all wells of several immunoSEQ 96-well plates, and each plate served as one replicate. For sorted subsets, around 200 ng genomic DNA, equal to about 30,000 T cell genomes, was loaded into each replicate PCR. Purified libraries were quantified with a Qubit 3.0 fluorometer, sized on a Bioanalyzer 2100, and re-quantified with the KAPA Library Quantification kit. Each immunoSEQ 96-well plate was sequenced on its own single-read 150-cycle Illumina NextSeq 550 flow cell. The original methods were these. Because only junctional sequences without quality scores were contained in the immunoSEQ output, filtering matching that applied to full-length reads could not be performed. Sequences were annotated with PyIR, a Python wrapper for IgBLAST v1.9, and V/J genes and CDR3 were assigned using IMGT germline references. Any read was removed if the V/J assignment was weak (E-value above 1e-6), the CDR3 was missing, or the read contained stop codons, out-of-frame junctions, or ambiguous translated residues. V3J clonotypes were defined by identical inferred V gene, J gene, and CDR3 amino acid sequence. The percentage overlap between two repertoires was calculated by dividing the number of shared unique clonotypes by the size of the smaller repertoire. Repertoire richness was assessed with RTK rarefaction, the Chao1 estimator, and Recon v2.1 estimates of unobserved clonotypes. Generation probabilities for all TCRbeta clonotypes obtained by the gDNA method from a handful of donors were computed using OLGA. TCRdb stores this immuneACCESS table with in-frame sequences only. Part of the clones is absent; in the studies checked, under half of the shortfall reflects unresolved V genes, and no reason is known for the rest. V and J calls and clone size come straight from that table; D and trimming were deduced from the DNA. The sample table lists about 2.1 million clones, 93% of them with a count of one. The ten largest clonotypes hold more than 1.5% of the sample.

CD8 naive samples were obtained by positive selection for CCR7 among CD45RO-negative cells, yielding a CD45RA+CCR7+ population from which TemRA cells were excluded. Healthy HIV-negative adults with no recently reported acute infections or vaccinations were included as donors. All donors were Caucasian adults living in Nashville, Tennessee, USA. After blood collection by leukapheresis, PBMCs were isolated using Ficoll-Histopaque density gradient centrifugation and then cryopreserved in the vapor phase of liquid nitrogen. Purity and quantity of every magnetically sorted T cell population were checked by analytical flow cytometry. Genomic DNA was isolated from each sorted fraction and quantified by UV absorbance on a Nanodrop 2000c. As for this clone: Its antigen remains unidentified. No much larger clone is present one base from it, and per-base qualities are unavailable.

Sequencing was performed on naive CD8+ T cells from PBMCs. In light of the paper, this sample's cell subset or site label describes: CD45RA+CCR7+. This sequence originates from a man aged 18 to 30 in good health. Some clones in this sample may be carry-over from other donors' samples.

This receptor carries the CDR3 CASSENPAGANTGELFF. The DNA sequence follows: TGTGCCAGCAGTGAAAACCCTGCAGGGGCGAACACCGGGGAGCTGTTTTTT. The chain employs TRBV2 and TRBJ2-2; TRBD1 could be the D gene, as 6 bases match. V and J lose 2 bases and 0 bases, and a span of 13 bases separates them. CDR1 is given as SNHLY and CDR2 as FYNNEI, both from the germline V gene. The CDR3 covers 17 residues, taking in both the cysteine and the phenylalanine. The only DNA kept is the CDR3, 51 bases in frame from the first base.